This T cell receptor beta chain came from a study of cytomegalovirus exposure and HLA in healthy donors. Findings and caveats of the study: Based on reports, TCR beta sequences accurately predicted HLA-A and HLA-B alleles for most subjects.

The CDR3 totals 14 residues. The germline gives CDR1 LGHNA, CDR2 YNFKEQ. Trimming took 1 base from V and 10 from J; bases not matched to a gene: 4. The PCR used 60 Vbeta and 13 Jbeta primers. Measured with immunoSEQ multiplex PCR; TCRdb has only the in-frame clones, and not every one. There are about 190,000 clones in the sample; around 86% occur only once, and 1% to 1.5% lies in the top ten. Comment on this clone: The antigen is not known.

The V call is TRBV4-2, the J call TRBJ1-4, with TRBD1 identical over 9 bases. The sample was PBMCs. The clonotype comes from a man under 40 in good health and CMV-seronegative. CDR3 in DNA: TGTGCCAGCAGCCAAGGAGGGGACAGGGTAAAACTGTTTTTT. It translates to CASSQGGDRVKLFF.